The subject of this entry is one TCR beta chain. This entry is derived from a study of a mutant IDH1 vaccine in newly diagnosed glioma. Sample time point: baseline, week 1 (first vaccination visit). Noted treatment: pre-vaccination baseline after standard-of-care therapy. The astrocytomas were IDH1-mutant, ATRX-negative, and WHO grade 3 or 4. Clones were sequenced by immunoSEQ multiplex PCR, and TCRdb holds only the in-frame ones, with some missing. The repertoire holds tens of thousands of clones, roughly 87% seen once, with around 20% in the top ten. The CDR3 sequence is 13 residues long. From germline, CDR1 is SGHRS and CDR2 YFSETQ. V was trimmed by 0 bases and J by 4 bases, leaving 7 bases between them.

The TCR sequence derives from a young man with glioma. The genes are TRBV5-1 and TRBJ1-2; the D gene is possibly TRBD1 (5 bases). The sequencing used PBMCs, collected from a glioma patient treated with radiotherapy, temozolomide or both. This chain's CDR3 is CASSLDGTYGYTF. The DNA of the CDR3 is TGCGCCAGCAGCTTGGACGGGACCTATGGCTACACCTTC.